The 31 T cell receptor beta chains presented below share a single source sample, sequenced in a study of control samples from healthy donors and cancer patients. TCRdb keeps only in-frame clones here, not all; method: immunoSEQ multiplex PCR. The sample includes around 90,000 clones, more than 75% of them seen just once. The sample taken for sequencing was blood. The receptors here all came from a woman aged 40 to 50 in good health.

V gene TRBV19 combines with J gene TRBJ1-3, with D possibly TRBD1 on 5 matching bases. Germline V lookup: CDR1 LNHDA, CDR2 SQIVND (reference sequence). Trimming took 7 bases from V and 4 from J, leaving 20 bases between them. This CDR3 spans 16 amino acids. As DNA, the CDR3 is TGTGCCAGTACTCAGGGCACAAGTTCGCGAGGAAACACCATATATTTT. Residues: CASTQGTSSRGNTIYF. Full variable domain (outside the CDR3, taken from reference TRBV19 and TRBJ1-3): DGGITQSPKYLFRKEGQNVTLSCEQNLNHDAMYWYRQDPGQGLRLIYYSQIVNDFQKGDIAEGYSVSREKKESFPLTVTSAQKNPTAFYLCASTQGTSSRGNTIYFGEGSWLTVV.

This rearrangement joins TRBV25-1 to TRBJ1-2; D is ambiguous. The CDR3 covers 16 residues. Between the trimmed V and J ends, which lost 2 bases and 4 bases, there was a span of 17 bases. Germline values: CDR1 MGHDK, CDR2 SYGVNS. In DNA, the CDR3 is TGTGCCAGCAGTGAAGAAGGACCCTACCGACCCTATGGCTACACCTTC. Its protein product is CASSEEGPYRPYGYTF.

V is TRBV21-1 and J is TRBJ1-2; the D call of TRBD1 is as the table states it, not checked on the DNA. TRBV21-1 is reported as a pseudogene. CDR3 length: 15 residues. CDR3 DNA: TGTGCCAGCAGCAACTCCGACAGGCCCTTCTATGGCTACACCTTC. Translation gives CASSNSDRPFYGYTF.

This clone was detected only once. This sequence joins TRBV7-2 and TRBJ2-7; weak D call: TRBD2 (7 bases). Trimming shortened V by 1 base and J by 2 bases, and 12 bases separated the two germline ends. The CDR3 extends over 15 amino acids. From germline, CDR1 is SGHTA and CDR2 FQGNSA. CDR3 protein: CASSLVAGAAYEQYF. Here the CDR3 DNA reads TGTGCCAGCAGCTTAGTCGCGGGGGCGGCCTACGAGCAGTACTTC.

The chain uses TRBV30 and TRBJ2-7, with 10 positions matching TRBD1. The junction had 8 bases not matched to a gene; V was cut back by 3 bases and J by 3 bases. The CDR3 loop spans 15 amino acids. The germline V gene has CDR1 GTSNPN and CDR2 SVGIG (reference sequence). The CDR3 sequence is CAWRLDRGRDYEQYF. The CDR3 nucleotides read TGTGCCTGGAGGTTAGACAGGGGGCGAGACTACGAGCAGTACTTC.

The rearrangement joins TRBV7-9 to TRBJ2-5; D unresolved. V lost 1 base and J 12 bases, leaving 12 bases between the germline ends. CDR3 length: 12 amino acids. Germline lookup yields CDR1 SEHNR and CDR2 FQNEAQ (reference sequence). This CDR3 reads CASSLEGGREYF. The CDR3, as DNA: TGTGCCAGCAGCTTAGAGGGCGGTAGAGAGTACTTC.

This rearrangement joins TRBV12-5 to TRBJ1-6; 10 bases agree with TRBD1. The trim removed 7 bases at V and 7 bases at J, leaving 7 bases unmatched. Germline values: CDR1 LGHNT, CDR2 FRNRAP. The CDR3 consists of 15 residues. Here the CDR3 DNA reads TGTGCTAGTGTAGACAGGGGGCCTCACAATTCACCCCTCCACTTT. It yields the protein CASVDRGPHNSPLHF. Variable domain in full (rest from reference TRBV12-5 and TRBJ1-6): DARVTQTPRHKVTEMGQEVTMRCQPILGHNTVFWYRQTMMQGLELLAYFRNRAPLDDSGMPKDRFSAEMPDATLATLKIQPSEPRDSAVYFCASVDRGPHNSPLHFGNGTRLTVT.

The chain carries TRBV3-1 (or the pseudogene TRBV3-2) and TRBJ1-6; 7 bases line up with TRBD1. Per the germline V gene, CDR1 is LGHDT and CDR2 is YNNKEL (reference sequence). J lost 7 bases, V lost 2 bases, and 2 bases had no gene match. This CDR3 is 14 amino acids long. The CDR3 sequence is CASSQQGGNSPLHF. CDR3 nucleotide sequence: TGTGCCAGCAGCCAACAGGGGGGGAATTCACCCCTCCACTTT.

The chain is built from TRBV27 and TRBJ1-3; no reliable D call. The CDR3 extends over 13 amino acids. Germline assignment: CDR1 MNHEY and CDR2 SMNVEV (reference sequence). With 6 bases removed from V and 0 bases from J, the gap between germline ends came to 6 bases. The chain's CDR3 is CASRPYSGNTIYF. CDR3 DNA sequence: TGTGCCAGCAGACCCTACTCTGGAAACACCATATATTTT.

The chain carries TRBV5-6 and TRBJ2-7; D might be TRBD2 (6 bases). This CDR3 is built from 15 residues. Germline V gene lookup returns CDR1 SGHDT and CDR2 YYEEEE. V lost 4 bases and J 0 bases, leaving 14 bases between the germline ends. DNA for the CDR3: TGTGCCAGCAGCCAGGGAGGTTATAGCTCCTACGAGCAGTACTTC. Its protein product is CASSQGGYSSYEQYF.

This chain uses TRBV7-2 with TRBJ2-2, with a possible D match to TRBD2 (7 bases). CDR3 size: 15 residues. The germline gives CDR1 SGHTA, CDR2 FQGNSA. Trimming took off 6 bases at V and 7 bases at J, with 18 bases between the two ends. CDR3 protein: CASRPWGGLIGELFF. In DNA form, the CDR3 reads TGTGCCAGCAGACCCTGGGGGGGGCTTATCGGGGAGCTGTTTTTT.

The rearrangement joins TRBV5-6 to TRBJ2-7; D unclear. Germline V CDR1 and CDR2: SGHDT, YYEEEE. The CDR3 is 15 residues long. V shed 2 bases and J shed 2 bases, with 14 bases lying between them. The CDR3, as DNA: TGTGCCAGCAGCTTCAGGAATCTCCCCGCCTACGAGCAGTACTTC. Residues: CASSFRNLPAYEQYF. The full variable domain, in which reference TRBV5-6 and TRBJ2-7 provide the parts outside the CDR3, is DAGVTQSPTHLIKTRGQQVTLRCSPKSGHDTVSWYQQALGQGPQFIFQYYEEEERQRGNFPDRFSGHQFPNYSSELNVNALLLGDSALYLCASSFRNLPAYEQYFGPGTRLTVT.

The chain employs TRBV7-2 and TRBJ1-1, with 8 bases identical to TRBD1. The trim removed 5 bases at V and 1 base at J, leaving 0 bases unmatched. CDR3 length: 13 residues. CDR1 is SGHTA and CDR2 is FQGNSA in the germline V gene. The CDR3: CASSGQGNTEAFF. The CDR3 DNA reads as TGTGCCAGCAGCGGACAGGGGAACACTGAAGCTTTCTTT.

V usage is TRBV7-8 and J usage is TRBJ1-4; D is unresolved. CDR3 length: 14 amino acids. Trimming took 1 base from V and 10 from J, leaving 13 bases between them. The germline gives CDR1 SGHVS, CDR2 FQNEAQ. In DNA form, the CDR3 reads TGTGCCAGCAGCTTAGAAGGGAAGCTACGAAAACTGTTTTTT. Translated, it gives CASSLEGKLRKLFF.

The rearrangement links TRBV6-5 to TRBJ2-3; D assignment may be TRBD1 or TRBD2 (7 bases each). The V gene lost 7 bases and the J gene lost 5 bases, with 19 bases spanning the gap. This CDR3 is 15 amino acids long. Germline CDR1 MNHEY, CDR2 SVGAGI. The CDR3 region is CASNLGGGGGDTQYF. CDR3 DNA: TGTGCCAGCAACTTAGGGGGAGGGGGCGGAGATACGCAGTATTTT.

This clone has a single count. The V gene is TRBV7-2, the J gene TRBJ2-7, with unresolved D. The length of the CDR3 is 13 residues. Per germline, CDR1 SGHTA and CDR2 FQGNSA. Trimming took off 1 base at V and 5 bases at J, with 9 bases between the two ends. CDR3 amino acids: CASSLDDFNEQYF. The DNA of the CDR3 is TGTGCCAGCAGCTTAGATGATTTTAACGAGCAGTACTTC.

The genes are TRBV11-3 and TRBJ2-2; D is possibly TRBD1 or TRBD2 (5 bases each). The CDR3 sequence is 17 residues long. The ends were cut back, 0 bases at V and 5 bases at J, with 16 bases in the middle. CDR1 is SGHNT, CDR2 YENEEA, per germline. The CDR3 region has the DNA TGTGCCAGCAGCTTAGACCCACGGGGCCGACGGACCGGGGAGCTGTTTTTT. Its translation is CASSLDPRGRRTGELFF.

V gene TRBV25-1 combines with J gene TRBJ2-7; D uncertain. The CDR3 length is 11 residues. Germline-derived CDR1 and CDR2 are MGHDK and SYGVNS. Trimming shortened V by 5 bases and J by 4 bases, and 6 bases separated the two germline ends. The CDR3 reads CASSLTYEQYF. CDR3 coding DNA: TGTGCCAGCAGTCTAACTTACGAGCAGTACTTC.

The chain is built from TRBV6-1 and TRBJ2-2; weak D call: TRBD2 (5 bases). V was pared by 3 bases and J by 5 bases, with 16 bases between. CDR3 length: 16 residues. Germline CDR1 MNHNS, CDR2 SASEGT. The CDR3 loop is CASSDTTGFGTGELFF. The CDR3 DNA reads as TGTGCCAGCAGTGATACTACGGGGTTCGGAACCGGGGAGCTGTTTTTT.

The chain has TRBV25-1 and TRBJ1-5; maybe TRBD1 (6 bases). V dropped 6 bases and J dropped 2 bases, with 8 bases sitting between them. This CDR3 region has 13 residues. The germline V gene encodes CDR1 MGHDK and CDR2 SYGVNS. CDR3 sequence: CASRGQRNQPQHF. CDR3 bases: TGTGCCAGCAGAGGACAGCGCAATCAGCCCCAGCATTTT.

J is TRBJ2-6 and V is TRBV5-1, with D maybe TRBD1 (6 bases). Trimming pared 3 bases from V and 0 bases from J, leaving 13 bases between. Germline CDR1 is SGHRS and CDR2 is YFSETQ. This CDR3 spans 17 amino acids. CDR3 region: CASSSGHQGSGANVLTF. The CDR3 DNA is TGCGCCAGCAGCTCGGGACATCAGGGCTCTGGGGCCAACGTCCTGACTTTC.

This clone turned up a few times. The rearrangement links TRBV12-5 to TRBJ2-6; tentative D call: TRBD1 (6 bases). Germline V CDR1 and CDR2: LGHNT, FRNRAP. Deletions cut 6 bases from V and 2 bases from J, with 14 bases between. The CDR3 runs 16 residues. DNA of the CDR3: TGTGCTAGTGGGAACAGGGCCGATCCTGGGGCCAACGTCCTGACTTTC. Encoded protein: CASGNRADPGANVLTF.

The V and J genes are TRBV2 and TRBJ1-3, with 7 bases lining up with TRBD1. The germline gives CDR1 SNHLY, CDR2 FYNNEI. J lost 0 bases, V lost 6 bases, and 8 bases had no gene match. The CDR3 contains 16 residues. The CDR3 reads CASRPLGQPSGNTIYF. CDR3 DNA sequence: TGTGCCAGCAGACCCTTGGGACAGCCCTCTGGAAACACCATATATTTT. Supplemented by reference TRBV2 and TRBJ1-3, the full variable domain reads EPEVTQTPSHQVTQMGQEVILRCVPISNHLYFYWYRQILGQKVEFLVSFYNNEISEKSEIFDDQFSVERPDGSNFTLKIRSTKLEDSAMYFCASRPLGQPSGNTIYFGEGSWLTVV.

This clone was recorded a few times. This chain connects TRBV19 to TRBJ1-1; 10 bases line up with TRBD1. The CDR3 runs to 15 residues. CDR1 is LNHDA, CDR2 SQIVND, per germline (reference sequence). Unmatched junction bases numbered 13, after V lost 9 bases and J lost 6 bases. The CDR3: CASRRQGAIDPEAFF. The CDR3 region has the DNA TGTGCCAGCAGACGACAGGGGGCGATAGACCCTGAAGCTTTCTTT.

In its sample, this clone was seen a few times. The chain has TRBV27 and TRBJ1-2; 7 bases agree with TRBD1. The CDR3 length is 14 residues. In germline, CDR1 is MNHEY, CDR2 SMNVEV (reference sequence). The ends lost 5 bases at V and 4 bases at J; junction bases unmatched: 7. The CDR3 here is CASSKTGTIYGYTF. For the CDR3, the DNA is TGTGCCAGCAGTAAGACAGGGACTATCTATGGCTACACCTTC.

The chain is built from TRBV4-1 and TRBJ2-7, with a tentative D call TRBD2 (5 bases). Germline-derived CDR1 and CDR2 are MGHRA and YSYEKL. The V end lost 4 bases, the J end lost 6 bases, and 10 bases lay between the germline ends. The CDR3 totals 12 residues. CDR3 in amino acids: CASSRPEGEQYF. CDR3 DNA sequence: TGCGCCAGCAGCCGCCCCGAGGGCGAGCAGTACTTC.

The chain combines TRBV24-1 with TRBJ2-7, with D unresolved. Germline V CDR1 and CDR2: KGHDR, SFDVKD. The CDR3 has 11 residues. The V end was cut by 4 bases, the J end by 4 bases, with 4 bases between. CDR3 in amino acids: CATSDLYEQYF. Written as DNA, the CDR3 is TGTGCCACCAGTGACCTATACGAGCAGTACTTC.

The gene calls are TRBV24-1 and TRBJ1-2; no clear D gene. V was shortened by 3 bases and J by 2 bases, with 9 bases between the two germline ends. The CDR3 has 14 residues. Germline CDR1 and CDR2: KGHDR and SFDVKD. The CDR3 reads CATSDGAPNYGYTF. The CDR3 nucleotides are TGTGCCACCAGTGATGGAGCACCGAACTATGGCTACACCTTC.

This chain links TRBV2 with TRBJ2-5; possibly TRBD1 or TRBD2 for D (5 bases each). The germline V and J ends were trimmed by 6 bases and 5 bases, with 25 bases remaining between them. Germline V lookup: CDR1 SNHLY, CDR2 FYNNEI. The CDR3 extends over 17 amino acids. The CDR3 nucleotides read TGTGCCAGCAGACAAACCGGGGACGGGACCAAGGGGGAGACCCAGTACTTC. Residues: CASRQTGDGTKGETQYF.

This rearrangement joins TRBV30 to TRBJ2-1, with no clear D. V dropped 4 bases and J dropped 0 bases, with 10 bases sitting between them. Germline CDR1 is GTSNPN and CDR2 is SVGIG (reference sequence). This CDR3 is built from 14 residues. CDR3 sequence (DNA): TGTGCCTGGACCGGCGTCAGCTCCTACAATGAGCAGTTCTTC. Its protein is CAWTGVSSYNEQFF.

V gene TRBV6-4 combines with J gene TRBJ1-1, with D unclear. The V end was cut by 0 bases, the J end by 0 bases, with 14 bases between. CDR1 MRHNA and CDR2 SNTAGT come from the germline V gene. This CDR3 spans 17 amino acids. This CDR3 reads CASSDSKIRSMNTEAFF. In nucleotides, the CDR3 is TGTGCCAGCAGTGACTCGAAAATCCGGAGCATGAACACTGAAGCTTTCTTT.